The present TCR beta chain was sequenced within a study of CD8 T cells in Susac syndrome. Sequencing targeted TCR beta in T cells from blood (CD8+ and CD4+). The junction had 12 bases not matched to a gene; V was cut back by 6 bases and J by 8 bases. The CDR3 loop spans 16 amino acids. Per the germline V gene, CDR1 is MNHEY and CDR2 is SVGEGT. Roughly 0.45 to 1 ug RNA was reverse transcribed with random hexamers. TCRdb independently ran MiXCR on the immunoSEQ multiplex PCR reads; one entry per CDR3 protein. The sample yields roughly 200,000 distinct CDR3 sequences, over 85% seen once. This sequence joins TRBV6-2 or TRBV6-3 and TRBJ2-1; 11 positions agree with TRBD2. The clonotype comes from a human donor in good health. Sequencing input: CD4+ T cells from PBMCs. The CDR3, as DNA: TGTGCCAGCAGACTTCCTACTAGCGGGAGCCGGGATGAGCAGTTCTTC. Amino acids: CASRLPTSGSRDEQFF.